One and the same sample provided the 9 T cell receptor beta chains below, sequenced in a study of cytomegalovirus exposure and HLA in healthy donors. 60 Vbeta and 13 Jbeta primers were used in PCR. TCRdb keeps only in-frame clones here, not all; method: immunoSEQ multiplex PCR. Among over 150,000 clones, 77% were seen once, and the ten largest hold 1.4% to 1.5%. The sample taken for sequencing was PBMCs. All receptors come from a woman in her 30s in good health and CMV-seropositive.

This clone was detected a few times. The V and J genes are TRBV27 and TRBJ1-5, with D possibly being TRBD1 (6 bases). The CDR3 has 17 amino acids. Trimming removed 10 bases at V and 6 bases at J, with 28 bases between. The germline CDR1 and CDR2 sequences are MNHEY and SMNVEV (reference sequence). CDR3 coding DNA: TGTGCCATCCCTCCACCGGAACAGGGTGAGTTTGGTCAGCCCCAGCATTTT. Translation gives CAIPPPEQGEFGQPQHF.

This clone was seen a few times. This chain joins TRBV11-3 and TRBJ2-2; D is unresolved. This CDR3 has 14 amino acids. V was pared by 3 bases and J by 5 bases, with 10 bases between. Germline V gene sequence: CDR1 SGHNT, CDR2 YENEEA. The CDR3 nucleotides are TGTGCCAGCAGCTTTCCTGACAAGACCGGGGAGCTGTTTTTT. Amino acid sequence: CASSFPDKTGELFF.

This chain links TRBV7-2 with TRBJ2-3, with D tentatively TRBD2 (6 bases). V gave up 1 base and J gave up 5 bases, with 13 bases separating them. Germline V lookup: CDR1 SGHTA, CDR2 FQGNSA. The CDR3 is made up of 15 amino acids. CDR3: CASSLENRGIDTQYF. CDR3 nucleotides: TGTGCCAGCAGCTTAGAGAACCGGGGGATAGATACGCAGTATTTT.

V usage is TRBV6-1 and J usage is TRBJ1-1, with D tentatively TRBD1 (6 bases). The CDR3 consists of 15 residues. Trimming removed 0 bases at V and 1 base at J, with 9 bases between. CDR1 and CDR2 from the germline V gene are MNHNS and SASEGT. The CDR3 loop reads CASSEAQTGNTEAFF. DNA for the CDR3: TGTGCCAGCAGTGAAGCCCAGACAGGGAACACTGAAGCTTTCTTT.

This sequence joins TRBV9 and TRBJ2-5; TRBD2 aligns across 12 bases. CDR3 length equals 16 residues. Trimming removed 4 bases from V and 4 bases from J; junction bases left unmatched: 8. The germline V gene has CDR1 SGDLS and CDR2 YYNGEE. The CDR3 sequence is CASSSRLAGERETQYF. As DNA, the CDR3 is TGTGCCAGCAGCTCCCGACTAGCGGGAGAACGAGAGACCCAGTACTTC.

V usage is TRBV7-3 and J usage is TRBJ2-3; TRBD2 is a possible D gene (6 bases). Germline lookup yields CDR1 SGHTA and CDR2 FQGTGA. V was trimmed by 2 bases and J by 3 bases, leaving 9 bases between them. This CDR3 is built from 14 residues. The CDR3 DNA sequence: TGTGCCAGCAGCTTATCCGGAGGGACAGATACGCAGTATTTT. Translating gives CASSLSGGTDTQYF.

The J gene is TRBJ1-5, the V gene TRBV19, with 7 nucleotides matching TRBD1. CDR3 length: 14 residues. In germline, CDR1 is LNHDA, CDR2 SQIVND (reference sequence). V lost 10 bases and J lost 1; bases outside the gene matches: 7. In DNA form, the CDR3 reads TGTGCCACCGCGGACAGGAAAAGCAATCAGCCCCAGCATTTT. As protein: CATADRKSNQPQHF.

The rearrangement links TRBV9 to TRBJ2-7; tentative D call: TRBD1 (6 bases). CDR1 and CDR2 (germline): SGDLS, YYNGEE. CDR3 length: 15 residues. V gave up 0 bases and J gave up 3 bases, with 13 bases separating them. CDR3: CASSVALGTLYEQYF. CDR3 coding DNA: TGTGCCAGCAGCGTAGCTCTCGGGACACTCTACGAGCAGTACTTC.

The rearrangement uses TRBV27 and TRBJ2-1, with D tentatively TRBD2 (5 bases). Germline loops: CDR1 MNHEY, CDR2 SMNVEV (reference sequence). V was shortened by 2 bases and J by 9 bases, with 8 bases between the two germline ends. This CDR3 comprises 12 residues. This CDR3 is CASSLPRGEQFF. The CDR3 DNA follows: TGTGCCAGCAGTTTACCCCGGGGTGAGCAGTTCTTC.